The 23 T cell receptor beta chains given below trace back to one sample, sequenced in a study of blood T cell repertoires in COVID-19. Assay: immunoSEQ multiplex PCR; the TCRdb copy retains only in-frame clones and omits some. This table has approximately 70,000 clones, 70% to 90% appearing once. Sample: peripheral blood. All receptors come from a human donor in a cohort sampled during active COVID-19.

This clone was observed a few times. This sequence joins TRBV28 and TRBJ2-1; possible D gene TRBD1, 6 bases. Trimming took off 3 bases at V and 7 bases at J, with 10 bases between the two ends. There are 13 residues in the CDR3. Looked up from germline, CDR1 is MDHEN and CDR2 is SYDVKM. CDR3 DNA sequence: TGTGCCAGCAGTTTCGAGGGGGATAATGAGCAGTTCTTC. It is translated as CASSFEGDNEQFF.

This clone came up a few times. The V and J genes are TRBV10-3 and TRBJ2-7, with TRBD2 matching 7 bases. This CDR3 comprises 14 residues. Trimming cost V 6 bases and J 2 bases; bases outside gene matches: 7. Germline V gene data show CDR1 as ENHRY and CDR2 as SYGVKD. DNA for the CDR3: TGTGCCATCAGAGGGACTATACAAACCTACGAGCAGTACTTC. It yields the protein CAIRGTIQTYEQYF.

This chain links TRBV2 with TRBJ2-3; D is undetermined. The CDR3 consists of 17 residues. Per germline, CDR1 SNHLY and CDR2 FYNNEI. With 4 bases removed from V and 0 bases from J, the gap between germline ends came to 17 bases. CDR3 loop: CASSGSIQRHSTDTQYF. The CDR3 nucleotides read TGTGCCAGCAGTGGATCGATACAACGCCATAGCACAGATACGCAGTATTTT. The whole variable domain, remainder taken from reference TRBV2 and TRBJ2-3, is EPEVTQTPSHQVTQMGQEVILRCVPISNHLYFYWYRQILGQKVEFLVSFYNNEISEKSEIFDDQFSVERPDGSNFTLKIRSTKLEDSAMYFCASSGSIQRHSTDTQYFGPGTRLTVL.

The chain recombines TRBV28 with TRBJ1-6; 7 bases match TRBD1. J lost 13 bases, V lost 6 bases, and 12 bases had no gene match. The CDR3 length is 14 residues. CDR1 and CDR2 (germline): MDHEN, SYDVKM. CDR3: CASRPGGGFSPLHF. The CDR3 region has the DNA TGTGCCAGCAGACCAGGGGGTGGGTTTTCGCCCCTCCACTTT.

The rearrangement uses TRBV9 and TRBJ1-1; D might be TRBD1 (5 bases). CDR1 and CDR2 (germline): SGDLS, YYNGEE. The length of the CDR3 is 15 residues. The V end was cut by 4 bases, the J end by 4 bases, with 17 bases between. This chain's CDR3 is CASSPSEAQGTEAFF. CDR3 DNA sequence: TGTGCCAGCAGCCCCTCTGAGGCCCAGGGCACTGAAGCTTTCTTT.

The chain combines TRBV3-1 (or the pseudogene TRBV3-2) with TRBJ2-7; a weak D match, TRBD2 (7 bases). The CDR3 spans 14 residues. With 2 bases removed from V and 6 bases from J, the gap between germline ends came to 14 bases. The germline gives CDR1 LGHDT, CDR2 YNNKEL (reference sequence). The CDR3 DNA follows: TGTGCCAGCAGCCAATGGAGGGGGGGCAGCGAGCAGTACTTC. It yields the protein CASSQWRGGSEQYF.

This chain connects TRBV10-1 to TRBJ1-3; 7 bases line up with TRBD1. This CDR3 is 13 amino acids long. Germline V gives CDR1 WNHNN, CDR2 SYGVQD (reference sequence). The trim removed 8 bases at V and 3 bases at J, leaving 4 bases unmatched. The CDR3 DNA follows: TGCGCCAGCTCCCGACAGGGTGGAAACACCATATATTTT. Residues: CASSRQGGNTIYF.

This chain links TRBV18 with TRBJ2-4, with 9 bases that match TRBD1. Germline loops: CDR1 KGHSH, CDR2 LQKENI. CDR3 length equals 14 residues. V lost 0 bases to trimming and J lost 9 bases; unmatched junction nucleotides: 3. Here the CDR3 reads CASSPPGTGSIQYF. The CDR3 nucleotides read TGTGCCAGCTCACCACCGGGGACAGGGAGCATTCAGTACTTC.

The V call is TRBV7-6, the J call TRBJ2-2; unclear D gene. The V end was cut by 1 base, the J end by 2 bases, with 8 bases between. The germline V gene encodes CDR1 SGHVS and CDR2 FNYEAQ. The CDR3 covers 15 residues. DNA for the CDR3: TGTGCCAGCAGCTTAGGACTCTACAACACCGGGGAGCTGTTTTTT. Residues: CASSLGLYNTGELFF.

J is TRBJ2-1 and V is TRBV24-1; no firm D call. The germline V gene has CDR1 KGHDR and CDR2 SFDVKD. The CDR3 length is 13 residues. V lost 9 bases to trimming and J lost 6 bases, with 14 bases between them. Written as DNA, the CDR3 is TGTGCCACCGTTAGCTCGCTCGGCAATGAGCAGTTCTTC. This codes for CATVSSLGNEQFF.

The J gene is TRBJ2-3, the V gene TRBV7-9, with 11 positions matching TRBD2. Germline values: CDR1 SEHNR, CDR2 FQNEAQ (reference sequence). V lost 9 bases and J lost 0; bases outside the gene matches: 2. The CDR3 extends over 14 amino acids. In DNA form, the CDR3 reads TGTGCCAGTCTAGCGGGAGGTAGCACAGATACGCAGTATTTT. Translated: CASLAGGSTDTQYF.

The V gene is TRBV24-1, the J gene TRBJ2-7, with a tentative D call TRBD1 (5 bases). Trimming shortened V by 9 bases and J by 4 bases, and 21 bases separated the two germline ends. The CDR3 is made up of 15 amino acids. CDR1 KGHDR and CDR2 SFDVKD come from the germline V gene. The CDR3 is CATLGVQVELYEQYF. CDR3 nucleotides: TGTGCCACCCTTGGGGTACAGGTCGAACTTTACGAGCAGTACTTC.

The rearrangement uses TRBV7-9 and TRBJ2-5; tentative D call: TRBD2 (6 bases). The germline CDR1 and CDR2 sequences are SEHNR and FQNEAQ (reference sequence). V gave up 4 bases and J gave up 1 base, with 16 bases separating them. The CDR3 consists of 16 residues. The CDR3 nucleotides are TGTGCCAGCAGCTCAGTCGGGGGTGTCTCCCAAGAGACCCAGTACTTC. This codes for CASSSVGGVSQETQYF.

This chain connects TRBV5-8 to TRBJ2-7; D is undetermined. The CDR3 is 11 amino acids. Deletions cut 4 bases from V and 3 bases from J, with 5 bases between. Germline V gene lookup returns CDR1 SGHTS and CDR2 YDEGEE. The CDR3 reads CASSPHYEQYF. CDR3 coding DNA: TGTGCCAGCAGCCCCCACTACGAGCAGTACTTC. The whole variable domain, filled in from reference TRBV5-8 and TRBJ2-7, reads EAGVTQSPTHLIKTRGQQATLRCSPISGHTSVYWYQQALGLGLQFLLWYDEGEERNRGNFPPRFSGRQFPNYSSELNVNALELEDSALYLCASSPHYEQYFGPGTRLTVT.

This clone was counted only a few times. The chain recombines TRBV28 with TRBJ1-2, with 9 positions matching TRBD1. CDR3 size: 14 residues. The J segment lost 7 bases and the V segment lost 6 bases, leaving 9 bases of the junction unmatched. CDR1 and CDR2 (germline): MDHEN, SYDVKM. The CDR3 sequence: CASRTPGQGVGYTF. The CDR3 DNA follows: TGTGCCAGCAGGACCCCGGGACAGGGTGTTGGCTACACCTTC.

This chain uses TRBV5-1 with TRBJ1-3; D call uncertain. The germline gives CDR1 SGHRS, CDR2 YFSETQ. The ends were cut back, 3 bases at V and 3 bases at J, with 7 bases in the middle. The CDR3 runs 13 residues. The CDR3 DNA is TGCGCCAGCAGCTCTCCCGGTGGAAACACCATATATTTT. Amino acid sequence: CASSSPGGNTIYF.

The CDR3 bases are TGTGCCAGCAGCCAAGTTCAGGGACTAGCGGGGACAGATACGCAGTATTTT. Translation gives CASSQVQGLAGTDTQYF. This chain links TRBV14 with TRBJ2-3; 13 bases line up with TRBD2. Germline V gene sequence: CDR1 SGHDN, CDR2 FVKESK. V was clipped by 1 base and J by 3 bases; unmatched bases: 4. The CDR3 consists of 17 residues.

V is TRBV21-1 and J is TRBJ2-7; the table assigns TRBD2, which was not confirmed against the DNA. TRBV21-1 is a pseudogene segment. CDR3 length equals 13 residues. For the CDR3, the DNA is TGTGCCAGCAGCAAACCAGGACTCTACGAGCAGTACTTC. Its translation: CASSKPGLYEQYF.

CDR3 nucleotide sequence: TGCGCCAGCAGCTCTAAGGGACAGAAGAATTCCTATGGCTACACCTTC. This codes for CASSSKGQKNSYGYTF. The chain employs TRBV5-1 and TRBJ1-2; TRBD1 matches at 7 bases. The CDR3 is 16 residues long. Germline V gene sequence: CDR1 SGHRS, CDR2 YFSETQ. Trimming cost V 3 bases and J 4 bases; bases outside gene matches: 12. Together with reference TRBV5-1 and TRBJ1-2, the CDR3 gives the full variable domain: KAGVTQTPRYLIKTRGQQVTLSCSPISGHRSVSWYQQTPGQGLQFLFEYFSETQRNKGNFPGRFSGRQFSNSRSEMNVSTLELGDSALYLCASSSKGQKNSYGYTFGSGTRLTVV.

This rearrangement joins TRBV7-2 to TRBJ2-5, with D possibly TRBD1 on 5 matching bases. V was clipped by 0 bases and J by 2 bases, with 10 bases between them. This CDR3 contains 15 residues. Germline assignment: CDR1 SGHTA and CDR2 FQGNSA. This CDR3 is CASSLAVGPQETQYF. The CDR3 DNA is TGTGCCAGCAGCTTAGCGGTGGGGCCTCAAGAGACCCAGTACTTC. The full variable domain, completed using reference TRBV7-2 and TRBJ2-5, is GAGVSQSPSNKVTEKGKDVELRCDPISGHTALYWYRQSLGQGLEFLIYFQGNSAPDKSGLPSDRFSAERTGGSVSTLTIQRTQQEDSAVYLCASSLAVGPQETQYFGPGTRLLVL.

CDR3: CSAPIYNEQFF. The CDR3, as DNA: TGCAGTGCTCCTATTTACAATGAGCAGTTCTTC. The genes are TRBV20-1 and TRBJ2-1, with no clear D. The V end lost 5 bases, the J end lost 4 bases, and 6 bases lay between the germline ends. CDR1 is DFQATT and CDR2 is SNEGSKA in the germline V gene (reference sequence). The CDR3 has 11 amino acids.

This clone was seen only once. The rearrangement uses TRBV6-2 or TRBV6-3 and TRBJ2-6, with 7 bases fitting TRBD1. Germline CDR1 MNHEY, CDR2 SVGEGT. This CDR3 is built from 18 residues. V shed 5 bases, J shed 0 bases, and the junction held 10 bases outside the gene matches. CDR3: CASSPQTSGGSGANVLTF. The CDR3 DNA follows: TGTGCCAGCAGTCCACAAACCTCAGGGGGCTCTGGGGCCAACGTCCTGACTTTC.

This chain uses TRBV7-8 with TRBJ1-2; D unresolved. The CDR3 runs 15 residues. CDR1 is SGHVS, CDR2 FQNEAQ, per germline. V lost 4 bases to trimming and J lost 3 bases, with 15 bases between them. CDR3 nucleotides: TGTGCCAGCAGCTCCCGACACGACCCTGACTATGGCTACACCTTC. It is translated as CASSSRHDPDYGYTF.